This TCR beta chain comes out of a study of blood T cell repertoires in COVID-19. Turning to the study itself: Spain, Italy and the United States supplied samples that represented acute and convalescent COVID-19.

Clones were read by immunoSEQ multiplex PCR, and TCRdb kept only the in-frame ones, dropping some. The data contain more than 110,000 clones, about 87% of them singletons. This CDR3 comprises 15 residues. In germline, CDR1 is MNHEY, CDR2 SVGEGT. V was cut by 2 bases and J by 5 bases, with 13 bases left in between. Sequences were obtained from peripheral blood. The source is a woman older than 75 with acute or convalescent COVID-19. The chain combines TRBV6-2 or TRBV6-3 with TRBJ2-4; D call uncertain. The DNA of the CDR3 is TGTGCCAGCAGTTACGGCAGAACAGTAGAAAACATTCAGTACTTC. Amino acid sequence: CASSYGRTVENIQYF.